This T cell receptor beta chain was sequenced in a study of T cell repertoires in cytomegalovirus infection. The table lists this clonotype with many counts. What it binds is not known. CDR3 length: 11 residues. V lost 8 bases and J 9 bases, leaving 11 bases between the germline ends. From germline, CDR1 is SNHLY and CDR2 FYNNEI. TCRdb used MiXCR to reprocess the reads, holding one entry per CDR3 protein. The sample holds over 95,000 distinct CDR3 sequences, 30% seen once. This chain connects TRBV2 to TRBJ2-1; perhaps D is TRBD1 or TRBD2 (5 bases each). Sequenced here: CD8+ T cells from cultured PBMCs, sampled from culture after CMV antigen stimulation. The receptor was derived from a human donor in good health (CMV status not recorded). Some clones in this sample may be carry-over from other donors' samples. CDR3 DNA sequence: TGTGCCAGCCGAGGGGCAATTGAGCAGTTCTTC. It is translated as CASRGAIEQFF. Full variable domain (rest looked up from reference TRBV2 and TRBJ2-1): EPEVTQTPSHQVTQMGQEVILRCVPISNHLYFYWYRQILGQKVEFLVSFYNNEISEKSEIFDDQFSVERPDGSNFTLKIRSTKLEDSAMYFCASRGAIEQFFGPGTRLTVL.